Following are 8 T cell receptor beta chains from one sample sequenced in a study of T cells in Graves' hyperthyroidism and ophthalmopathy. There were TCR beta CDR3 regions amplified from RNA transcripts. Primed by the HTBI set, a first-round RT-PCR was run on the TCR CDR3. MiXCR, applied by TCRdb to the multiplex PCR reads, yields one record per CDR3 protein. The sample contains 330,000 or so distinct CDR3 sequences, less than 20% of which appear only once. Sequencing input: blood. The source is a woman between 35 and 50 years old with Graves' ophthalmopathy.

This clonotype was found many times. V is TRBV5-1 and J is TRBJ2-5; D is perhaps TRBD2 (5 bases). Germline V CDR1 and CDR2: SGHRS, YFSETQ. The V and J ends lost 1 base and 2 bases respectively, with 12 bases between them. CDR3 size: 15 residues. CDR3 loop: CASSLTIARQETQYF. CDR3 nucleotide sequence: TGCGCCAGCAGCTTGACCATAGCGAGACAAGAGACCCAGTACTTC. The full variable domain, its missing parts supplied by reference TRBV5-1 and TRBJ2-5, is KAGVTQTPRYLIKTRGQQVTLSCSPISGHRSVSWYQQTPGQGLQFLFEYFSETQRNKGNFPGRFSGRQFSNSRSEMNVSTLELGDSALYLCASSLTIARQETQYFGPGTRLLVL.

This clonotype was found many times. The chain employs TRBV20-1 and TRBJ1-2; 11 nucleotides agree with TRBD1. The germline gives CDR1 DFQATT, CDR2 SNEGSKA (reference sequence). The trim removed 3 bases at V and 7 bases at J, leaving 7 bases unmatched. This CDR3 comprises 14 residues. The CDR3 nucleotides read TGCAGTGCTAGCGATGGACAGGGGGCCGGTGGCTACACCTTC. Translation gives CSASDGQGAGGYTF.

This clonotype was observed at least ten times. As DNA, the CDR3 is TGTGCCAGCAGGGACGGACAACGCAATCAGCCCCAGCATTTT. It specifies CASRDGQRNQPQHF. This chain joins TRBV6-1 and TRBJ1-5; tentatively, D is TRBD1 (5 bases). The CDR3 is 14 residues long. The V gene's germline CDR1 is MNHNS and CDR2 SASEGT. Trimming shortened V by 6 bases and J by 2 bases, and 11 bases separated the two germline ends.

This clonotype has at least ten counts. The rearrangement joins TRBV12-3 or TRBV12-4 to TRBJ2-6; a possible D gene is TRBD2 (5 bases). CDR3 length equals 16 residues. V was cut by 6 bases and J by 2 bases, with 14 bases left in between. The CDR3 loop is CASSLLGPTGANVLTF. In DNA, the CDR3 is TGTGCCAGCAGCTTACTAGGACCTACTGGGGCCAACGTCCTGACTTTC.

The rearrangement uses TRBV12-3 or TRBV12-4 and TRBJ2-7, with TRBD2 matching 12 bases. This CDR3 spans 14 amino acids. V shed 6 bases, J shed 5 bases, and the junction held 5 bases outside the gene matches. CDR3 sequence reads: CASRPPSGRDEQYF. CDR3 DNA: TGTGCCAGCAGACCCCCTAGCGGGAGGGACGAGCAGTACTTC.

This clonotype has a count of ten or more. The rearrangement uses TRBV7-2 and TRBJ2-4, with D possibly being TRBD2 (5 bases). CDR3 length: 17 residues. Trimming pared 0 bases from V and 5 bases from J, leaving 17 bases between. The germline CDR1 and CDR2 sequences are SGHTA and FQGNSA. CDR3: CASSLASRGWGENIQYF. CDR3 nucleotide sequence: TGTGCCAGCAGCTTAGCCTCCCGGGGATGGGGTGAAAACATTCAGTACTTC.

On this clonotype: This could be a read error, since a much larger clone is one nucleotide away. CDR3 in DNA: TGTGCCAACAGCCTCCGGGGGGCGGCTGGGGCCAACGTCCTGACTTTC. Protein product: CANSLRGAAGANVLTF. The chain combines TRBV11-1 with TRBJ2-6; perhaps TRBD2 as D (7 bases). This CDR3 spans 16 amino acids. Germline CDR1 reads SGHAT; CDR2 reads FQDESV (reference sequence).

This clonotype was seen ten or more times. The rearrangement uses TRBV11-2 and TRBJ2-7; D not certain. CDR1 is SGHAT and CDR2 is FQNNGV in the germline V gene. This CDR3 has 14 amino acids. Trimming removed 4 bases at V and 2 bases at J, with 12 bases between. For the CDR3, the DNA is TGTGCCAGCAGCTCACATGGCGGCCCCTACGAGCAGTACTTC. Amino acid sequence: CASSSHGGPYEQYF.